This TCR beta chain was recovered during a study of control samples from healthy donors and cancer patients. The data were produced by immunoSEQ multiplex PCR, yet TCRdb's version contains in-frame clones alone and is incomplete. The repertoire consists of more than 95,000 clones, with 80% to 90% occurring once and the leading ten covering over 15%. This CDR3 region has 16 residues. The ends were cut back, 1 base at V and 0 bases at J, with 12 bases in the middle. Germline CDR1 reads LNHDA; CDR2 reads SQIVND (reference sequence). The sequenced material came from PBMCs. The V call is TRBV19, the J call TRBJ2-5; D ambiguous. This TCR derives from a man between 60 and 70 years old with lung cancer. In DNA form, the CDR3 reads TGTGCCAGTAGTATAGTCGCAGGCGACTACCAAGAGACCCAGTACTTC. Translation: CASSIVAGDYQETQYF.